Following are 20 T cell receptor beta chains from one sample sequenced in a study of T-cell reconstitution after alpha-beta-depleted transplantation in children. Using unique molecular identifiers, the investigators prepared the TCRbeta library. TCRdb analysed the PCR reads with MiXCR anew, one entry per CDR3 protein. The top ten clones hold under 1.2% of a sample with hundreds of thousands of distinct CDR3 sequences, around 16% of them seen once. The sequencing here drew on PBMCs from the stem cell graft donor, taken from the stem cell graft. These receptors were taken from a human donor who donated a stem cell graft to a child with acute myeloid leukemia.

This clonotype was detected many times. CDR3 amino acids: CSAKTGTGVGQETQYF. CDR3 nucleotides: TGCAGTGCTAAGACAGGGACGGGGGTGGGGCAAGAGACCCAGTACTTC. The rearrangement uses TRBV20-1 and TRBJ2-5; TRBD1 is a possible D gene (7 bases). Germline V gene lookup returns CDR1 DFQATT and CDR2 SNEGSKA (reference sequence). The V gene lost 4 bases and the J gene lost 2 bases, with 20 bases spanning the gap. The CDR3 runs 16 residues.

The gene calls are TRBV5-5 and TRBJ2-5, with TRBD2 matching 10 bases. Germline loops: CDR1 SGHKS, CDR2 YYEKEE (reference sequence). The CDR3 covers 15 residues. J gave up 7 bases and V 0 bases, and 6 bases lay outside the gene matches. The chain's CDR3 is CASSLVASGGGTQYF. The DNA of the CDR3 is TGTGCCAGCAGCTTGGTTGCTAGCGGGGGAGGGACCCAGTACTTC. The full variable domain, with the rest looked up from reference TRBV5-5 and TRBJ2-5, is DAGVTQSPTHLIKTRGQQVTLRCSPISGHKSVSWYQQVLGQGPQFIFQYYEKEERGRGNFPDRFSARQFPNYSSELNVNALLLGDSALYLCASSLVASGGGTQYFGPGTRLLVL.

V and J are TRBV11-2 and TRBJ1-6, with unresolved D. Trimming pared 5 bases from V and 10 bases from J, leaving 18 bases between. Germline CDR1 and CDR2: SGHAT and FQNNGV. CDR3 size: 15 residues. This CDR3 reads CASSPPSATQSPLHF. CDR3 DNA sequence: TGTGCCAGCAGCCCACCCTCGGCTACGCAATCACCCCTCCACTTT. The full variable domain, completed using reference TRBV11-2 and TRBJ1-6, is EAGVAQSPRYKIIEKRQSVAFWCNPISGHATLYWYQQILGQGPKLLIQFQNNGVVDDSQLPKDRFSAERLKGVDSTLKIQPAKLEDSAVYLCASSPPSATQSPLHFGNGTRLTVT.

The table lists this clonotype with many counts. This chain joins TRBV6-6 and TRBJ1-5; D is uncertain. Germline CDR1 reads MNHNY; CDR2 reads SVGAGI (reference sequence). V gave up 10 bases and J gave up 0 bases, with 10 bases separating them. The CDR3 runs 13 residues. The CDR3: CATQPYSNQPQHF. DNA of the CDR3: TGTGCCACCCAACCCTATAGCAATCAGCCCCAGCATTTT.

This clonotype was seen a few times. The chain joins TRBV4-1 to TRBJ1-4, with 7 bases identical to TRBD1. Germline CDR1 and CDR2: MGHRA and YSYEKL. This CDR3 contains 16 residues. V was pared by 2 bases and J by 7 bases, with 10 bases of the junction left unmatched. CDR3 nucleotides: TGCGCCAGCAGCCAAAAGAGACAGGGAACGCCTGAAAAACTGTTTTTT. As protein: CASSQKRQGTPEKLFF.

The chain carries TRBV9 and TRBJ1-5; unclear D gene. CDR1 and CDR2 (germline): SGDLS, YYNGEE. The CDR3 extends over 14 amino acids. Trimming shortened V by 0 bases and J by 3 bases, and 7 bases separated the two germline ends. Here the CDR3 DNA reads TGTGCCAGCAGCGTAGAGGCCTACAATCAGCCCCAGCATTTT. Protein sequence: CASSVEAYNQPQHF.

This clonotype was counted many times. This rearrangement joins TRBV29-1 to TRBJ1-2; 9 bases agree with TRBD1. The CDR3 spans 14 residues. The V and J ends lost 0 bases and 6 bases, in that order; junction bases with no gene match: 5. Germline loops: CDR1 SQVTM, CDR2 ANQGSEA. In DNA form, the CDR3 reads TGCAGCGTTGAAGATCTTAGGACAGGGGATGGCTACACCTTC. As protein: CSVEDLRTGDGYTF.

This clonotype was observed many times. This chain connects TRBV9 to TRBJ2-1; D uncertain. V was trimmed by 0 bases and J by 0 bases, leaving 7 bases between them. The CDR3 spans 15 residues. Looked up from germline, CDR1 is SGDLS and CDR2 is YYNGEE. The CDR3 sequence is CASSVGGPSYNEQFF. Here the CDR3 DNA reads TGTGCCAGCAGCGTAGGCGGACCCTCCTACAATGAGCAGTTCTTC.

This clonotype was seen ten or more times. The V and J genes are TRBV29-1 and TRBJ2-3, with TRBD2 matching over 9 bases. The V segment lost 0 bases and the J segment 0 bases; nucleotides outside the gene matches: 4. This CDR3 region has 16 residues. Germline V gene sequence: CDR1 SQVTM, CDR2 ANQGSEA. DNA for the CDR3: TGCAGCGTTGAAGATGGGAGCGGGGGGAGCACAGATACGCAGTATTTT. Amino acid sequence: CSVEDGSGGSTDTQYF.

The chain links TRBV6-1 to TRBJ2-1; TRBD1 agrees at 12 bases. After removal of 7 bases from V and 8 bases from J, the junction contained 6 bases not matched to a gene. CDR3 length equals 14 residues. CDR1 is MNHNS, CDR2 SASEGT, per germline. The CDR3, as DNA: TGTGCCAGCACTCAGGGGACAGGGGGCTATGAGCAGTTCTTC. This sequence encodes CASTQGTGGYEQFF.

This clonotype was detected only a few times. This sequence joins TRBV5-6 and TRBJ2-2, with D perhaps TRBD2 (5 bases). Trimming took 6 bases from V and 0 from J, leaving 18 bases between them. The CDR3 is made up of 17 amino acids. Germline assignment: CDR1 SGHDT and CDR2 YYEEEE. The CDR3 DNA follows: TGTGCCAGCACCATCGGGGAGCAGCGCGCGAACACCGGGGAGCTGTTTTTT. It yields the protein CASTIGEQRANTGELFF.

This clonotype has just a few counts. CDR3 nucleotides: TGCAGTGCTAACGAACGGGGGGGATACGGCAATGAGCAGTTCTTC. This sequence encodes CSANERGGYGNEQFF. The chain uses TRBV20-1 and TRBJ2-1, with 8 positions matching TRBD2. Losses at the gene ends were 4 bases for V and 6 bases for J; bases not matched to a gene: 11. Germline CDR1 and CDR2: DFQATT and SNEGSKA (reference sequence). The CDR3 runs to 15 residues.

This clonotype was detected only a few times. The V gene is TRBV7-2, the J gene TRBJ2-7, with TRBD2 as a possible D gene (5 bases). V gave up 3 bases and J gave up 0 bases, with 15 bases separating them. Germline V gene sequence: CDR1 SGHTA, CDR2 FQGNSA. This CDR3 is built from 16 residues. CDR3 protein: CASSFNGRASSYEQYF. The DNA for the CDR3 is TGTGCCAGCAGCTTCAATGGGCGGGCGAGCTCCTACGAGCAGTACTTC.

V is TRBV7-2 and J is TRBJ1-2, with D unresolved. The CDR3 loop spans 13 amino acids. The germline V gene has CDR1 SGHTA and CDR2 FQGNSA. The V gene lost 0 bases and the J gene lost 6 bases, with 8 bases spanning the gap. The CDR3 sequence: CASSLALPDGYTF. Here the CDR3 DNA reads TGTGCCAGCAGCTTAGCGCTACCGGATGGCTACACCTTC.

The chain combines TRBV7-2 with TRBJ2-1, with D unclear. Looked up from germline, CDR1 is SGHTA and CDR2 is FQGNSA. This CDR3 spans 15 amino acids. V was cut by 5 bases and J by 0 bases, with 11 bases left in between. CDR3 sequence (DNA): TGTGCCAGCAGCCCTCGGCAGAGCTCCTACAATGAGCAGTTCTTC. Its translation: CASSPRQSSYNEQFF.

The sample holds many counts of this clonotype. The V and J genes are TRBV20-1 and TRBJ1-1; D unclear. The CDR3 has 13 amino acids. The germline V gene encodes CDR1 DFQATT and CDR2 SNEGSKA (reference sequence). With 3 bases removed from V and 7 bases from J, the gap between germline ends came to 15 bases. The CDR3 DNA follows: TGCAGTGCTAGTCCCCCCGAGGCAGGTGAAGCTTTCTTT. It yields the protein CSASPPEAGEAFF.

DNA of the CDR3: TGTGCCAGCACCTTAGGGAGGGGGGGGGAGCAAGGGACAGATACGCAGTATTTT. It translates to CASTLGRGGEQGTDTQYF. The chain uses TRBV12-3 or TRBV12-4 and TRBJ2-3, with a possible D match to TRBD2 (7 bases). This CDR3 spans 18 amino acids. V lost 7 bases and J lost 3, with 26 bases in between.

The chain is built from TRBV12-3 or TRBV12-4 and TRBJ1-1; D uncertain. Trimming shortened V by 5 bases and J by 6 bases, and 10 bases separated the two germline ends. The CDR3 contains 12 residues. CDR3 sequence: CASSTLRAEAFF. CDR3 nucleotide sequence: TGTGCCAGCAGTACCCTGAGGGCTGAAGCTTTCTTT.

With respect to this clonotype: An end of the junction does not agree with germline; a read error may underlie this. The rearrangement joins TRBV7-6 to TRBJ2-3; D is unclear. Per germline, CDR1 SGHVS and CDR2 FNYEAQ. This CDR3 region has 15 residues. CDR3 DNA: TGTGCCAGCAGCCCCAATCCCAGTAGCACAGATACGCAGGATTTT. Translating it yields CASSPNPSSTDTQDF.

The table lists this clonotype with many counts. The chain links TRBV20-1 to TRBJ2-2; D unresolved. The CDR3 extends over 14 amino acids. Germline V CDR1 and CDR2: DFQATT, SNEGSKA (reference sequence). The germline V and J ends were trimmed by 3 bases and 1 base, with 9 bases remaining between them. The CDR3 DNA sequence: TGCAGTGCTAGGGACGGGTTGAACACCGGGGAGCTGTTTTTT. This codes for CSARDGLNTGELFF.